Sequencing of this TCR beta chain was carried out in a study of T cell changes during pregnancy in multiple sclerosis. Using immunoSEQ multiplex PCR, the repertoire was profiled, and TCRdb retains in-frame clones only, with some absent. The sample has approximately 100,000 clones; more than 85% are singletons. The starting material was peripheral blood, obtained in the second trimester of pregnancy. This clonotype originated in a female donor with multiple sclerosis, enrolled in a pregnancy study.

CDR3 DNA sequence: TGTGCCAGCAGCTTCGGACAGCTACTTTCTCTGAATGAGCAGTTCTTC. Translated, it gives CASSFGQLLSLNEQFF. The genes are TRBV5-8 and TRBJ2-1; tentatively, D is TRBD1 (6 bases). The CDR3 has 16 amino acids. The germline V and J ends were trimmed by 2 bases and 7 bases, with 19 bases remaining between them. Per germline, CDR1 SGHTS and CDR2 YDEGEE.